The 7 T cell receptor beta chains presented below share a single source sample, sequenced in a study of blood T cell repertoires in COVID-19. Assay used: immunoSEQ multiplex PCR; TCRdb lists only in-frame clones, some missing. Of 250,000 to 350,000 clones detected, around 81% appear once; the ten largest clones hold more than 15%. Sequenced material: peripheral blood. These receptors all come from a person aged 65 to 85 with COVID-19, enrolled during active disease.

The genes are TRBV5-1 and TRBJ1-4, with 10 positions matching TRBD1. Unmatched junction bases numbered 9, after V lost 4 bases and J lost 0 bases. Germline assignment: CDR1 SGHRS and CDR2 YFSETQ. The CDR3 runs to 18 residues. CDR3 residues: CASSQTGGASATNEKLFF. The CDR3 DNA reads as TGCGCCAGCAGCCAGACAGGGGGCGCGTCCGCAACTAATGAAAAACTGTTTTTT.

V usage is TRBV21-1 and J usage is TRBJ2-3; no check of the table's D call, TRBD2, against the DNA was made. TRBV21-1 has pseudogene status. This CDR3 contains 19 residues. In DNA, the CDR3 is TGTGCCAGCAGCAAAGTTGGCCGGGAGCCCTCATTAAGCACAGATACGCAGTATTTT. Residues: CASSKVGREPSLSTDTQYF.

Details on this clone: The sample has other DNA sequences that encode this CDR3 too. This chain connects TRBV4-3 to TRBJ2-7; D might be TRBD2 (6 bases). The CDR3 consists of 13 residues. Germline V lookup: CDR1 LGHNA, CDR2 YSLEER. Between the trimmed V and J ends, which lost 1 base and 3 bases, there was a span of 7 bases. The CDR3 DNA reads as TGCGCCAGCAGCCAAGTGGGGGGCTACGAGCAGTACTTC. Translating gives CASSQVGGYEQYF.

CDR3 sequence: CASSLIQMNTEAFF. CDR3 nucleotide sequence: TGCGCCAGCAGCTTGATACAGATGAACACTGAAGCTTTCTTT. The chain recombines TRBV5-1 with TRBJ1-1; D ambiguous. The CDR3 consists of 14 residues. V was pared by 1 base and J by 0 bases, with 7 bases between. Germline CDR1 reads SGHRS; CDR2 reads YFSETQ.

Worth noting for this clone: The sample holds other DNA sequences that translate to the same CDR3. The V and J genes are TRBV6-5 and TRBJ1-3; D not resolved. Per the germline V gene, CDR1 is MNHEY and CDR2 is SVGAGI. The CDR3 contains 16 residues. The V end lost 0 bases, the J end lost 0 bases, and 9 bases lay between the germline ends. The CDR3 reads CASSYSRPSSGNTIYF. CDR3 bases: TGTGCCAGCAGTTACTCGCGGCCCAGCTCTGGAAACACCATATATTTT.

This chain links TRBV21-1 with TRBJ2-5; the table's D call of TRBD1 was not tested on the DNA. TRBV21-1 is a pseudogene segment. The CDR3 length is 13 residues. CDR3 region: CAEPGLGWETQYF. CDR3 in DNA: TGTGCCGAGCCAGGGTTAGGGTGGGAGACCCAGTACTTC.

The J gene is TRBJ1-5, the V gene TRBV19; unclear D gene. In germline, CDR1 is LNHDA, CDR2 SQIVND (reference sequence). This CDR3 region has 15 residues. V was shortened by 1 base and J by 1 base, with 8 bases between the two germline ends. The CDR3 coding sequence is TGTGCCAGTAGTATAGCCGTCGGGAGCAATCAGCCCCAGCATTTT. It yields the protein CASSIAVGSNQPQHF.